These 26 T cell receptor beta chains were all obtained from the same sample, sequenced in a study of blood T cell repertoires in COVID-19. Generated by immunoSEQ multiplex PCR, the TCRdb table keeps only in-frame clones and is missing some. The table shows 90,000 to 110,000 clones, with more than 80% occurring only once. Sequenced: peripheral blood. The receptors derive from a woman in her seventies with acute or convalescent COVID-19.

This clone was observed a few times. The chain joins TRBV2 to TRBJ1-2; 8 bases fit TRBD1. The CDR3 totals 13 residues. Per the germline V gene, CDR1 is SNHLY and CDR2 is FYNNEI. The V segment lost 6 bases and the J segment 8 bases; nucleotides outside the gene matches: 8. CDR3 nucleotides: TGTGCCAGCAGGGTTGACAGGGGAGGCGGCTACACCTTC. This codes for CASRVDRGGGYTF. The variable domain in full, with the rest retrieved from reference TRBV2 and TRBJ1-2, is EPEVTQTPSHQVTQMGQEVILRCVPISNHLYFYWYRQILGQKVEFLVSFYNNEISEKSEIFDDQFSVERPDGSNFTLKIRSTKLEDSAMYFCASRVDRGGGYTFGSGTRLTVV.

J is TRBJ1-1 and V is TRBV10-1, with a weak D call TRBD1 (6 bases). Germline values: CDR1 WNHNN, CDR2 SYGVQD (reference sequence). V was clipped by 3 bases and J by 1 base, with 15 bases between them. The CDR3 is 16 amino acids. The CDR3 here is CASSDHSGTWNTEAFF. CDR3 coding DNA: TGCGCCAGCAGTGACCACTCCGGGACATGGAACACTGAAGCTTTCTTT.

The J gene is TRBJ1-5, the V gene TRBV5-3; unclear D gene. TRBV5-3 has ORF status, its function being uncertain. The CDR3 runs 16 residues. Trimming cost V 6 bases and J 0 bases, with 16 bases left between them. The CDR3 loop reads CARNRGKPSSNQPQHF. CDR3 coding DNA: TGTGCCAGAAATCGAGGGAAACCATCTAGCAATCAGCCCCAGCATTTT.

Written as DNA, the CDR3 is TGTGCCAGTAGTATAGATCTAGCGGGGGACTCCTACAATGAGCAGTTCTTC. Protein sequence: CASSIDLAGDSYNEQFF. The chain carries TRBV19 and TRBJ2-1, with 10 bases aligning to TRBD2. Per germline, CDR1 LNHDA and CDR2 SQIVND (reference sequence). The CDR3 covers 17 residues. V shed 0 bases and J 0 bases; nucleotides not matched to a gene: 2.

The chain is built from TRBV24-1 and TRBJ2-1, with 15 positions matching TRBD2. The CDR3 sequence is 14 residues long. The V gene's germline CDR1 is KGHDR and CDR2 SFDVKD. With V trimmed by 7 bases and J by 7 bases, 1 base remained unmatched. This chain's CDR3 is CATRGTSGRNEQFF. CDR3 nucleotide sequence: TGTGCCACCAGAGGGACTAGCGGGAGGAATGAGCAGTTCTTC.

The V call is TRBV29-1, the J call TRBJ2-1; 9 bases align to TRBD1. With V trimmed by 4 bases and J by 7 bases, 5 bases remained unmatched. This CDR3 has 13 amino acids. Germline CDR1 is SQVTM and CDR2 is ANQGSEA. The CDR3, as DNA: TGCAGCGTTGGTCGACAGGGGGGGAATGAGCAGTTCTTC. Translated, it gives CSVGRQGGNEQFF.

The gene calls are TRBV19 and TRBJ1-6, with D perhaps matching TRBD1 (6 bases). V lost 7 bases, J lost 10 bases, and 14 bases lay in between. Germline V gene lookup returns CDR1 LNHDA and CDR2 SQIVND (reference sequence). The CDR3 has 13 amino acids. CDR3 DNA: TGTGCCAGTACCACTGGACAGTACTCACCCCTCCACTTT. Residues: CASTTGQYSPLHF.

This clone was seen a few times. This rearrangement joins TRBV19 to TRBJ1-5, with 9 bases that match TRBD1. V lost 6 bases, J lost 4 bases, and 7 bases stayed unmatched. CDR3 length equals 15 residues. Germline V CDR1 and CDR2: LNHDA, SQIVND (reference sequence). The CDR3 bases are TGTGCCAGTAGGGGACAGGGTAGCGCTAATCAGCCCCAGCATTTT. This codes for CASRGQGSANQPQHF.

The V and J genes are TRBV6-4 and TRBJ1-6; D perhaps matches TRBD1 (5 bases). The CDR3 contains 20 residues. Germline assignment: CDR1 MRHNA and CDR2 SNTAGT. V was cut by 0 bases and J by 0 bases, with 18 bases left in between. The CDR3 nucleotides read TGTGCCAGCAGTGACTCGGAAGGCAGGGAAGAATCCTCCTATAATTCACCCCTCCACTTT. Translating it yields CASSDSEGREESSYNSPLHF.

J is TRBJ2-2 and V is TRBV25-1; TRBD1 is a possible D gene (6 bases). The CDR3 is 17 residues long. V dropped 6 bases and J dropped 6 bases, with 23 bases sitting between them. Germline V gives CDR1 MGHDK, CDR2 SYGVNS. Here the CDR3 reads CASSPSSWTDHPGELFF. The CDR3 DNA follows: TGTGCCAGCAGCCCCTCTTCTTGGACAGATCACCCCGGGGAGCTGTTTTTT. The whole variable domain, remainder taken from reference TRBV25-1 and TRBJ2-2, is EADIYQTPRYLVIGTGKKITLECSQTMGHDKMYWYQQDPGMELHLIHYSYGVNSTEKGDLSSESTVSRIRTEHFPLTLESARPSHTSQYLCASSPSSWTDHPGELFFGEGSRLTVL.

V gene TRBV29-1 combines with J gene TRBJ1-3; TRBD1 matches at 8 bases. Germline assignment: CDR1 SQVTM and CDR2 ANQGSEA. The junction had 2 bases not matched to a gene; V was cut back by 4 bases and J by 0 bases. The CDR3 has 14 residues. The CDR3 DNA reads TGCAGCGTTGGACAGGGGAACTCTGGAAACACCATATATTTT. This gives the protein CSVGQGNSGNTIYF.

Only a few counts were recorded for this clone. Here the CDR3 reads CASSLGYGTANYGYTF. DNA for the CDR3: TGTGCCAGCAGCTTGGGGTACGGGACAGCTAACTATGGCTACACCTTC. The chain combines TRBV5-6 with TRBJ1-2, with 7 bases lining up with TRBD1. The ends lost 0 bases at V and 0 bases at J; junction bases unmatched: 5. This CDR3 spans 16 amino acids. Germline CDR1 is SGHDT and CDR2 is YYEEEE.

This clone is a singleton in its sample. CDR3 bases: TGTGCCAGCAGCGTAGGTGCTAGCCGCACCGGGGAGCTGTTTTTT. The encoded protein is CASSVGASRTGELFF. The genes are TRBV9 and TRBJ2-2; a weak D match, TRBD2 (5 bases). This CDR3 contains 15 residues. V was cut by 0 bases and J by 4 bases, with 10 bases left in between. Per the germline V gene, CDR1 is SGDLS and CDR2 is YYNGEE.

The V call is TRBV29-1, the J call TRBJ2-5, with 8 bases that match TRBD1. Losses at the gene ends were 4 bases for V and 0 bases for J; bases not matched to a gene: 13. The CDR3 extends over 17 amino acids. The V gene's germline CDR1 is SQVTM and CDR2 ANQGSEA. CDR3 sequence (DNA): TGCAGCGTTGTCCCCCGGTTGACAGGGGTCGACCAAGAGACCCAGTACTTC. Translation gives CSVVPRLTGVDQETQYF.

The genes are TRBV27 and TRBJ1-1, with D possibly being TRBD1 (5 bases). Germline CDR1 MNHEY, CDR2 SMNVEV (reference sequence). The germline V and J ends were trimmed by 3 bases and 5 bases, with 13 bases remaining between them. The CDR3 covers 14 residues. The CDR3 bases are TGTGCCAGCAGTTTGCGCAGGGTAGGAACTGAAGCTTTCTTT. Amino acids: CASSLRRVGTEAFF.

The chain combines TRBV12-3 or TRBV12-4 with TRBJ2-1, with D tentatively TRBD2 (5 bases). There are 13 residues in the CDR3. The V end lost 6 bases, the J end lost 8 bases, and 14 bases lay between the germline ends. CDR3 in DNA: TGTGCCAGCAGAAAGACGGGGAGCGATGAGCAGTTCTTC. This translates into CASRKTGSDEQFF.

This rearrangement joins TRBV7-2 to TRBJ2-7; no clear D. The length of the CDR3 is 15 residues. Trimming cost V 2 bases and J 2 bases, with 13 bases left between them. Germline values: CDR1 SGHTA, CDR2 FQGNSA. The CDR3 sequence is CASSLRNSFPYEQYF. The CDR3 DNA reads as TGTGCCAGCAGCTTAAGGAACAGCTTCCCCTACGAGCAGTACTTC.

This clone appeared a single time. The chain couples TRBV9 to TRBJ1-5; 7 bases align to TRBD1. Germline V gene data show CDR1 as SGDLS and CDR2 as YYNGEE. The junction had 4 bases not matched to a gene; V was cut back by 2 bases and J by 2 bases. The CDR3 is 15 amino acids. CDR3 region: CASSVSGGGNQPQHF. CDR3 nucleotides: TGTGCCAGCAGCGTCTCAGGGGGAGGCAATCAGCCCCAGCATTTT.

The gene calls are TRBV7-9 and TRBJ1-2; the D is unclear. V shed 1 base and J shed 5 bases, with 11 bases lying between them. Germline V lookup: CDR1 SEHNR, CDR2 FQNEAQ (reference sequence). This CDR3 has 14 amino acids. As DNA, the CDR3 is TGTGCCAGCAGCTTAGTGGTGGAGGGTTATGGCTACACCTTC. Encoded protein: CASSLVVEGYGYTF.

V is TRBV7-9 and J is TRBJ2-3, with TRBD2 as a possible D gene (5 bases). CDR3 length: 19 amino acids. The V end was cut by 8 bases, the J end by 2 bases, with 29 bases between. Germline loops: CDR1 SEHNR, CDR2 FQNEAQ (reference sequence). CDR3 nucleotides: TGTGCCAGCTCTCACGTTTTAGGTGCAGCGGAACCTCACACAGATACGCAGTATTTT. It codes for CASSHVLGAAEPHTDTQYF.

The rearrangement links TRBV7-3 to TRBJ2-2; tentatively, D is TRBD2 (5 bases). This CDR3 is built from 16 residues. V lost 2 bases, J lost 0 bases, and 10 bases lay in between. Looked up from germline, CDR1 is SGHTA and CDR2 is FQGTGA. In nucleotides, the CDR3 is TGTGCCAGCAGCTTATATGGAGGAACGAACACCGGGGAGCTGTTTTTT. It translates to CASSLYGGTNTGELFF.

The chain joins TRBV6-6 to TRBJ1-2, with 8 positions matching TRBD1. Germline V gives CDR1 MNHNY, CDR2 SVGAGI (reference sequence). With V trimmed by 2 bases and J by 3 bases, 8 bases remained unmatched. The CDR3 extends over 16 amino acids. The CDR3 reads CASSYLQGAVDYGYTF. The CDR3 coding sequence is TGTGCCAGCAGTTACCTCCAGGGGGCGGTAGACTATGGCTACACCTTC.

The chain combines TRBV6-1 with TRBJ2-2; D remains ambiguous. Germline CDR1 reads MNHNS; CDR2 reads SASEGT. Trimming cost V 3 bases and J 1 base, with 12 bases left between them. The CDR3 totals 16 residues. The CDR3 DNA reads as TGTGCCAGCAGTGACGCCAGGTTAAAGAACACCGGGGAGCTGTTTTTT. Translation gives CASSDARLKNTGELFF.

V usage is TRBV2 and J usage is TRBJ2-1; possible D gene TRBD2, 6 bases. Germline lookup yields CDR1 SNHLY and CDR2 FYNNEI. The CDR3 spans 14 residues. Trimming took off 6 bases at V and 5 bases at J, with 14 bases between the two ends. The CDR3, as DNA: TGTGCCAGCAGCATATGGAGGGTCGACAATGAGCAGTTCTTC. It encodes CASSIWRVDNEQFF.

The V call is TRBV30, the J call TRBJ1-3; no firm D call. This CDR3 spans 13 amino acids. Trimming shortened V by 0 bases and J by 2 bases, and 5 bases separated the two germline ends. Looked up from germline, CDR1 is GTSNPN and CDR2 is SVGIG (reference sequence). The CDR3: CAWSVETGNTIYF. In DNA, the CDR3 is TGTGCCTGGAGTGTAGAGACTGGAAACACCATATATTTT.

This chain connects TRBV9 to TRBJ2-2; D call uncertain. Germline CDR1 is SGDLS and CDR2 is YYNGEE. V lost 0 bases and J lost 0, with 9 bases in between. CDR3 length: 16 residues. The DNA for the CDR3 is TGTGCCAGCAGCGTAGTCTCGGTGGCGAACACCGGGGAGCTGTTTTTT. Its protein product is CASSVVSVANTGELFF.